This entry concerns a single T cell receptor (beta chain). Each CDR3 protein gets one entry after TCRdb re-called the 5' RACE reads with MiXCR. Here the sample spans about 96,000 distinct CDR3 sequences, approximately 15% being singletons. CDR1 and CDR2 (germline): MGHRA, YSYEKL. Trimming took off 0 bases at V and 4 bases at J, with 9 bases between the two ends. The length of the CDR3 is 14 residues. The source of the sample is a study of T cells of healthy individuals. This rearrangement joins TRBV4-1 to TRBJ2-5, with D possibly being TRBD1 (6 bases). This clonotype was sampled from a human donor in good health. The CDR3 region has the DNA TGCGCCAGCAGCCAAGATCCCAGGGGAGAGACCCAGTACTTC. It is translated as CASSQDPRGETQYF.